The TCR beta chain under discussion was sequenced for a study of response to subunit inactivated influenza vaccine. Study-level points and caveats: Authors suggested each seasonal flu vaccination may recruit only limited numbers of new T cells.

This clonotype was detected only a few times. As yet, its antigen is unknown. MiXCR, run by TCRdb on the RT-PCR reads, gives a single entry per CDR3 protein. The sample holds over 150,000 distinct CDR3 sequences, over 13% seen once. This clonotype was sampled from a man aged 45-65 years who received an inactivated influenza vaccine. Sequences were derived from CD8+ T cells sorted from PBMCs, sampled about 5 days after vaccination.

CDR3: CASSRATGELFF. In DNA, the CDR3 is TGTGCCAGCAGCAGGGCCACCGGGGAGCTGTTTTTT. The rearrangement links TRBV7-9 to TRBJ2-2; D gene ambiguous. CDR1 and CDR2 from the germline V gene are SEHNR and FQNEAQ (reference sequence). With 5 bases removed from V and 4 bases from J, the gap between germline ends came to 5 bases. The CDR3 sequence is 12 residues long.